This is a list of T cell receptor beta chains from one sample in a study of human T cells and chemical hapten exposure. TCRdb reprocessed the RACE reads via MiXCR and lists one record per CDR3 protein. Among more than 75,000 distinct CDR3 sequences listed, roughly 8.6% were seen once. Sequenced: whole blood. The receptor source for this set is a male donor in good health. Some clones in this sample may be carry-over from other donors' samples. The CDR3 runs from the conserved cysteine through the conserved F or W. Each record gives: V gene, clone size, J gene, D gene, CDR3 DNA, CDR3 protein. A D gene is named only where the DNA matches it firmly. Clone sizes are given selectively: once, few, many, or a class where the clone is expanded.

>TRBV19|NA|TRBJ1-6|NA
TGTGCCAGTAGAGGGGTTCAAAATTCACCCCTCCACTTT
CASRGVQNSPLHF
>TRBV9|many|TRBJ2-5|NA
TGTGCCAGCAGCGTAGAGTCAGGGTCGGAGACCCAGTACTTC
CASSVESGSETQYF
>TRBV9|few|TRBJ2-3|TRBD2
TGTGCCAGCAGCGTAGGCCCTAGCGGGGCAACAGATACGCAGTATTTT
CASSVGPSGATDTQYF
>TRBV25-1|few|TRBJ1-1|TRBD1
TGTGCCAGTATTGGACAGGGATTGGCCACTGAAGCTTTCTTT
CASIGQGLATEAFF
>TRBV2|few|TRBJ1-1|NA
TGTGCCAGCAACCGGCAAGGGCCTGAAGCTTTCTTT
CASNRQGPEAFF
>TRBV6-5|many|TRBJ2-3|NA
TGTGCCAGCAGTTACTCCCCGGGGAGCACAGATACGCAGTATTTT
CASSYSPGSTDTQYF
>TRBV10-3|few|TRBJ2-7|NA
TGTGCCATCAGTGAAGCACAGGGCAGCTCCTACGAGCAGTACTTC
CAISEAQGSSYEQYF
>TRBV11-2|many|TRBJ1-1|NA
TGTGCCAGCAGCCCCCGGGTGACCGGCGGTGAAGCTTTCTTT
CASSPRVTGGEAFF
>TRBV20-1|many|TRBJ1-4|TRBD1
TGCAGTGCTCCCCCCCATCGGACAGGGGCGGATGAAAAACTGTTTTTT
CSAPPHRTGADEKLFF
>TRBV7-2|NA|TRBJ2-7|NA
TGTGCCAGCAGCCCGGAGTATCGCCACGAGCAGTACTTC
CASSPEYRHEQYF
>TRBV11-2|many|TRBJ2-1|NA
TGTGCCAGCAGCTTACTGGACAGTACTTACAATGAGCAGTTCTTC
CASSLLDSTYNEQFF
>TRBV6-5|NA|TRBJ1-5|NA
TGTGCCAGCAGCCGTGGAATCGGTCAGCCCCAGCATTTT
CASSRGIGQPQHF
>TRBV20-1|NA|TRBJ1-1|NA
TGCAGTGCTAGGGCGCCACTGACCTTGAACACTGAAGCTTTCTTT
CSARAPLTLNTEAFF
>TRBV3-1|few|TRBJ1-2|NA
TGTGCCAGCAGCCGTACCCGGGACTTCCCGAACTATGGCTACACCTTC
CASSRTRDFPNYGYTF
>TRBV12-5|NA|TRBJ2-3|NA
TGTGCTAGTGCTTCTTCCCCGACTAGCACAGATACGCAGTATTTT
CASASSPTSTDTQYF
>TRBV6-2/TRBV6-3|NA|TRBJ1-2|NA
TGTGCCAGCAGACATCCGAACATAGACAGCATCTATGGCTACACCTTC
CASRHPNIDSIYGYTF
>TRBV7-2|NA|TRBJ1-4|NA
TGTGCCAGCCGCCAGACCGGTTCCCAAGGGGAAAAACTGTTTTTT
CASRQTGSQGEKLFF
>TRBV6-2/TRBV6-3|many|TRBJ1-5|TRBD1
TGTGCCAGCATGGACAGGGAGCATCAGCCCCAGCATTTT
CASMDREHQPQHF
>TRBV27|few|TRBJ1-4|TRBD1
TGTGCCAGCAGTTTATCCACAGGGACAGGTTATGAAAAACTGTTTTTT
CASSLSTGTGYEKLFF
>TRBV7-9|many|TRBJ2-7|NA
TGTGCCAGCAGGTCCCCGGGGACTGGGAGGACCGAGCAGTACTTC
CASRSPGTGRTEQYF
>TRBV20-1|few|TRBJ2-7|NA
TGCAGTGCCCCCCTGTACAGGGACTCCTACGAGCAGTACTTC
CSAPLYRDSYEQYF
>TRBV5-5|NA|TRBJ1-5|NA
TGTGCCAGCAGCTTTGTGGGTGACAGCAATCAGCCCCAGCATTTT
CASSFVGDSNQPQHF
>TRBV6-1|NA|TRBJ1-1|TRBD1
TGTGCCAGCAGGGGACAGGGCTCTGAAGCTTTCTTT
CASRGQGSEAFF
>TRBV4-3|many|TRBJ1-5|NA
TGCGCCAGCAGCCAAGTAGTAGGGGATCCCGATCAGCCCCAGCATTTT
CASSQVVGDPDQPQHF
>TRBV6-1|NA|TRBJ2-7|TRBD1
TGTGCCAGCAACCCGGACAGGACGTACTCCTACGAGCAGTACTTC
CASNPDRTYSYEQYF
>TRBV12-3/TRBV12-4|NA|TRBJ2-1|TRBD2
TGTGCCAGCAGTTGGGCCGGGACTAGCGCAATCAATGAGCAGTTCTTC
CASSWAGTSAINEQFF
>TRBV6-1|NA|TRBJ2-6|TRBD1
TGTGCCAGCAGTGAATATCAGGGGGCGCCTGGGGCCAACGTCCTGACTTTC
CASSEYQGAPGANVLTF
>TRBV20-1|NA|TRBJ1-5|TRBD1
TGCAGTGCTAGCCGACAGGGGGAAAGCAATCAGCCCCAGCATTTT
CSASRQGESNQPQHF
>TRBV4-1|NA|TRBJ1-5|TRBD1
TGCGCCAGCAGCCAAGAGGGGACAGGGCATCAGCCCCAGCATTTT
CASSQEGTGHQPQHF
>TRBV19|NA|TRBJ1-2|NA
TGTGCCAGTAGTATCGTCTCGGGGACCTATGGCTACACCTTC
CASSIVSGTYGYTF
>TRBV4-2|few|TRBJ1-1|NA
TGTGCCAGCAGCCAAGATGTGAGGGACACTGAAGCTTTCTTT
CASSQDVRDTEAFF
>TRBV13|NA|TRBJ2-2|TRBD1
TGTGCCAGCAGCTTAGGCCGGACAGGGGGCATTGGCACCGGGGAGCTGTTTTTT
CASSLGRTGGIGTGELFF
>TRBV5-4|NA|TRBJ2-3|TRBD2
TGTGCCAGCTCCAGGAGGGCGGGGGGCCCCGCAGATACGCAGTATTTT
CASSRRAGGPADTQYF
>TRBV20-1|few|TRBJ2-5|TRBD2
TGCAGTGCTAGAGTTCTCGCGGCGGGAGTAGAGACCCAGTACTTC
CSARVLAAGVETQYF
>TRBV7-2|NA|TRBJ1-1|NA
TGTGCCAGCATAAGGAAGGAGAACACTGAAGTTTTCTTT
CASIRKENTEVFF
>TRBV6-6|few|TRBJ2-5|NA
TGTGCCAGCAGCCAAACAGTCGAGACCCAGTACTTC
CASSQTVETQYF
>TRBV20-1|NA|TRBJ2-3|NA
TGCAGTGCTAGACGTTCGGCGGGATGGGGCACAGATACGCAGTATTTT
CSARRSAGWGTDTQYF
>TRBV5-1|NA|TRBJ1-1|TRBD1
TGCGCCAGCAGCGCCGGGACAGGGGTGAACACTGAAGCTTTCTTT
CASSAGTGVNTEAFF
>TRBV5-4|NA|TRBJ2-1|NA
TGTGCCGGCAGCTTGGACACGGCAACCTACAATGAGCAGTTCTTC
CAGSLDTATYNEQFF
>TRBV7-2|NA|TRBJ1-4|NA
TGTGCCAGCACCCTTTTGCCCACTAATGAAAAACTGTTTTTT
CASTLLPTNEKLFF
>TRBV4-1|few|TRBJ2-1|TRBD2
TGCGCCAGCAGCCAGGGACTAGCCCAGAATGAGCAGTTCTTC
CASSQGLAQNEQFF
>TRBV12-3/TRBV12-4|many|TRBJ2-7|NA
TGTGCCAGCAGTTTTAGGGGCTACGAGCAGTACTTC
CASSFRGYEQYF
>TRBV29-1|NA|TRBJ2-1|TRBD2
TGCAGCGTTGAAGGGAGCGGGAGGGCCTACAATGAGCAGTTCTTC
CSVEGSGRAYNEQFF
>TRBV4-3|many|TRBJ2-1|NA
TGCGCCAGCAGCCAAGAATCCTACAATGAGCAGTTCTTC
CASSQESYNEQFF
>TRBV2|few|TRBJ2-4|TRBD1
TGTGCCACCGGCCGGGACAGGAGTAACAAAAACATTCAGTACTTC
CATGRDRSNKNIQYF
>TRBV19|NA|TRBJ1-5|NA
TGTGCCAGTACGGGGTGGGATCAGCCCCAGCATTTT
CASTGWDQPQHF
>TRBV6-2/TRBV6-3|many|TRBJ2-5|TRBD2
TGTGCCAGCAATGGCGGGGGGGCGTCAGAAGAGACCCAGTACTTC
CASNGGGASEETQYF
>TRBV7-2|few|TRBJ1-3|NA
TGTGCCAGCAGCCCACGTCCACCGCAAGGAAACACCATATATTTT
CASSPRPPQGNTIYF
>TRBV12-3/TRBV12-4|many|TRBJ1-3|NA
TGTGCCATCCTCCGTGAGAGACTTGGCCTCTCTGGAAACACCATATATTTT
CAILRERLGLSGNTIYF
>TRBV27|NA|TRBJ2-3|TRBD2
TGTGCCAGCAGTTTAACCAGCGGGAGGTCCACAGATACGCAGTATTTT
CASSLTSGRSTDTQYF
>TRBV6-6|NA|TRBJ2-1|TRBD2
TGTGCCAGCAGTTATTCTCTAGGACTAGCGGACCACAATGAGCAGTTCTTC
CASSYSLGLADHNEQFF
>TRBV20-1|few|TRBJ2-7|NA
TGCAGTGCTACCCCCCCCCAGGGTGAGCAGTACTTC
CSATPPQGEQYF
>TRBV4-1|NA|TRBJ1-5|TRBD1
TGCGCCAGCAGCCAAGAGACAGGGGGTGGTCAGCCCCAGCATTTT
CASSQETGGGQPQHF
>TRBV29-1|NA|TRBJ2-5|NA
TGCAGCGAAAGGGACACTCGGGGGACCCAGTACTTC
CSERDTRGTQYF
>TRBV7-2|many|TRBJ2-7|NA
TGTGCCAGCAGCCCGGACTTTACCTACGAGCAGTACTTC
CASSPDFTYEQYF